A selection of T cell receptor beta chains follows, all from one sample in a study of blood T cells in healthy people across ages. Using its own MiXCR run on the 5' RACE reads, TCRdb lists one record per CDR3 protein. The sample lists about 800,000 distinct CDR3 sequences; about 25% were seen once. These data were likewise used in another study, on T cells of mothers and their children.

The sequenced sample consisted of blood. The receptors here all came from a boy between 10 and 17 years old in good health. Both conserved end residues are part of each CDR3. D genes are given only for firm matches. Rows may omit the clone size; those that give it use once, few, many or a size class.

abundance	v_gene	d_gene	j_gene	CDR3aa	CDR3nt
-	TRBV19	-	TRBJ2-2	CASSIPGQLVTGELFF	TGTGCCAGTAGTATCCCAGGACAGTTGGTCACCGGGGAGCTGTTTTTT
few	TRBV28	TRBD1	TRBJ2-5	CASSFAGTEYQETQYF	TGTGCCAGCAGCTTCGCCGGGACAGAGTACCAAGAGACCCAGTACTTC
-	TRBV20-1	TRBD2	TRBJ2-1	CSASHAGLAGRNEQFF	TGCAGTGCTAGCCACGCGGGACTAGCGGGGCGGAATGAGCAGTTCTTC
-	TRBV29-1	-	TRBJ2-7	CSVEDRPNYEQYF	TGCAGCGTTGAAGATCGGCCTAACTACGAGCAGTACTTC
many	TRBV6-5	TRBD2	TRBJ2-1	CASSSGLAKQFF	TGTGCCAGCAGTTCTGGACTAGCGAAGCAGTTCTTC
-	TRBV27	-	TRBJ2-5	CASSHLANQETQYF	TGTGCCAGCAGTCACCTAGCAAACCAAGAGACCCAGTACTTC
few	TRBV4-3	TRBD2	TRBJ2-7	CASSQDPYAGGTDEQYF	TGCGCCAGCAGCCAAGATCCCTATGCGGGAGGGACGGACGAGCAGTACTTC
few	TRBV5-1	TRBD1	TRBJ2-5	CASSSGRTGGSETQYF	TGCGCCAGCAGCTCGGGCCGGACAGGGGGCTCGGAGACCCAGTACTTC
-	TRBV7-2	-	TRBJ1-3	CASRVDSGNTIYF	TGTGCCAGCCGCGTCGACTCTGGAAACACCATATATTTT
few	TRBV29-1	TRBD2	TRBJ2-2	CSVSTGTSFTGELFF	TGCAGCGTTAGCACCGGGACTAGCTTCACCGGGGAGCTGTTTTTT
few	TRBV5-1	TRBD1	TRBJ2-1	CASSLEGANEQFF	TGCGCCAGCAGCTTGGAGGGGGCCAATGAGCAGTTCTTC
few	TRBV6-2/TRBV6-3	-	TRBJ1-5	CACRPTWEGRIQPQHF	TGTGCCTGCAGACCTACCTGGGAAGGGAGGATTCAGCCCCAGCATTTT
few	TRBV20-1	TRBD1	TRBJ2-3	CSARDPGGSGETQYF	TGCAGTGCTAGAGACCCAGGGGGCTCGGGGGAGACCCAGTACTTT
-	TRBV12-3/TRBV12-4	-	TRBJ2-5	CAIRPQGRGETQYF	TGTGCCATCCGACCACAGGGGAGGGGTGAGACCCAGTACTTC
few	TRBV7-2	TRBD1	TRBJ2-3	CASSLWTGEGPDTQYF	TGTGCCAGCAGCCTCTGGACAGGGGAAGGTCCAGATACACAGTATTTT
-	TRBV5-4	-	TRBJ2-3	CASSLKTVNTDTQYF	TGTGCCAGCAGCTTGAAGACAGTTAACACAGATACGCAGTATTTT
many	TRBV6-5	TRBD2	TRBJ2-3	CASRPLGLAGGGDTQYF	TGTGCCAGCAGACCGTTGGGACTAGCGGGAGGGGGAGATACGCAGTATTTT
-	TRBV12-3/TRBV12-4	-	TRBJ1-6	CASTWTTIDNSPLHF	TGTGCCAGCACTTGGACAACGATTGATAATTCACCCCTCCACTTT
-	TRBV12-3/TRBV12-4	-	TRBJ1-1	CASRSGLMNTEAFF	TGTGCCAGCAGGTCGGGACTCATGAACACTGAAGCTTTCTTT
few	TRBV20-1	-	TRBJ2-7	CSAISGASYEQYF	TGCAGTGCTATATCGGGGGCCTCCTACGAGCAGTACTTC
few	TRBV28	-	TRBJ2-4	CASSLTPGAKNIQYF	TGTGCCAGCAGTTTGACCCCCGGTGCCAAAAACATTCAGTACTTC
-	TRBV6-2/TRBV6-3	-	TRBJ1-1	CASTLPGRPAEAFF	TGTGCCAGCACCCTCCCAGGACGACCTGCTGAAGCTTTCTTT
-	TRBV28	-	TRBJ2-7	CASSRSVGDVSYEQYF	TGTGCCAGCAGCCGCTCCGTGGGTGATGTCTCCTACGAGCAGTACTTC
-	TRBV29-1	-	TRBJ2-2	CSVEEVQGTGELFF	TGCAGCGTTGAAGAGGTACAGGGAACCGGGGAGCTGTTTTTT